The rows below give T cell receptor beta chains drawn from one sample of a study of response to subunit inactivated influenza vaccine. TCRdb re-derived calls from the RT-PCR reads in MiXCR, one entry per CDR3 protein. The sample has about 570,000 distinct CDR3 sequences, around 11% seen once. This sample was shared with a second study, whose subject was T cells expressing NK-cell markers.

The sequences come from PBMCs from blood, collected on the day of vaccination. These receptors were collected from a man aged 45 to 65 who received an inactivated influenza vaccine. Each CDR3 is given with its conserved first and last residue. A D gene is named only where the DNA matches it firmly. Part of the rows lack a size; the others show once, few, many or a class for expanded clones.

v_gene	d_gene	j_gene	abundance	CDR3aa	CDR3nt
TRBV6-1	TRBD2	TRBJ2-3	few	CASSRTSGVPSGTDTQYF	TGTGCCAGCAGTAGGACTAGCGGGGTTCCTTCCGGTACAGATACGCAGTATTTT
TRBV29-1	TRBD1	TRBJ2-7	few	CSVRPGGGEQYF	TGCAGCGTTCGTCCAGGGGGCGGCGAGCAGTACTTC
TRBV28	TRBD2	TRBJ2-3	few	CATKKSGTRHTQYF	TGTGCCACCAAAAAATCCGGGACTAGACATACGCAGTATTTT
TRBV5-1	TRBD1	TRBJ2-5	-	CASSPHTGTVQETQYF	TGCGCCAGCAGCCCGCATACCGGGACAGTTCAAGAGACCCAGTACTTC
TRBV5-1	TRBD1	TRBJ1-2	-	CASSPTGSGDGYTF	TGCGCCAGCAGCCCGACAGGGAGTGGCGATGGCTACACCTTC
TRBV29-1	TRBD1	TRBJ2-3	-	CSVGQGASTQYF	TGCAGCGTAGGACAGGGGGCAAGTACGCAGTATTTT
TRBV29-1	-	TRBJ2-5	-	CSVRQAQETQYF	TGCAGCGTTCGACAGGCCCAAGAGACCCAGTACTTC
TRBV5-1	-	TRBJ2-7	few	CASSLSQGPTYEQYF	TGCGCCAGCAGCTTGTCCCAGGGCCCGACCTACGAGCAGTACTTC
TRBV6-1	TRBD2	TRBJ2-1	-	CASLGGRAPTDNEQFF	TGTGCCAGCCTAGGCGGGAGGGCCCCGACGGACAATGAGCAGTTCTTC
TRBV5-6	-	TRBJ2-2	-	CASSTTGLNTGELFF	TGTGCCAGCAGCACCACGGGTCTGAACACCGGGGAGCTGTTTTTT
TRBV11-2	-	TRBJ2-4	few	CASSFWSQGASPTKNIQYF	TGTGCCAGCAGCTTTTGGTCCCAGGGAGCCAGCCCTACCAAAAACATTCAGTACTTC
TRBV20-1	-	TRBJ1-2	few	CSARVLTPHGGAGYTF	TGCAGTGCTAGAGTCCTCACCCCCCACGGGGGAGCTGGCTACACCTTC
TRBV7-3	-	TRBJ2-1	-	CAGSPLQAGEQFF	TGTGCCGGCAGCCCCTTACAGGCTGGGGAGCAGTTCTTC
TRBV28	TRBD2	TRBJ2-7	-	CASSVTSDYEQYF	TGTGCCAGCAGTGTGACTAGCGACTACGAGCAGTACTTC
TRBV6-1	-	TRBJ1-1	-	CASSKTPIRVPEAFF	TGTGCCAGCAGTAAAACCCCAATCAGGGTACCTGAAGCTTTCTTT
TRBV11-1	-	TRBJ2-7	-	CASSSRFQFDKQYF	TGTGCCAGCAGCTCCCGTTTCCAGTTCGACAAGCAGTACTTC
TRBV20-1	-	TRBJ1-4	few	CSALTVGGGEKLFF	TGCAGTGCTTTAACTGTCGGGGGCGGCGAAAAACTGTTTTTT
TRBV27	-	TRBJ2-3	-	CASSSEGAATDTQYF	TGTGCCAGCAGTTCAGAAGGGGCCGCCACAGATACGCAGTATTTT
TRBV29-1	TRBD2	TRBJ2-7	many	CSAAGGTSSPYEQYF	TGCAGCGCCGCAGGAGGGACTAGCAGCCCCTACGAGCAGTACTTC
TRBV29-1	-	TRBJ1-1	many	CSARDSLNTEAFF	TGCAGCGCGCGGGACTCTCTGAACACTGAAGCTTTCTTT
TRBV20-1	-	TRBJ2-3	-	CSARDFGRSTDTQYF	TGCAGTGCTAGAGATTTCGGCAGGTCCACAGATACGCAGTATTTT
TRBV27	TRBD1	TRBJ2-7	-	CASSLSNRGNEQYF	TGTGCCAGCAGTTTATCGAACAGGGGCAACGAGCAGTACTTC
TRBV10-3	TRBD2	TRBJ2-5	-	CAISGTSGALTETQYF	TGTGCCATCAGTGGGACTAGCGGAGCCTTAACGGAGACCCAGTACTTC
TRBV12-3/TRBV12-4	TRBD2	TRBJ2-7	few	CASSFRGLAAYEQYF	TGTGCCAGCAGTTTCCGGGGACTAGCGGCCTACGAGCAGTACTTC
TRBV7-2	TRBD1	TRBJ2-7	-	CASSLKGTETYEQYF	TGTGCCAGCAGCTTAAAGGGGACAGAGACCTACGAGCAGTACTTC
TRBV7-9	-	TRBJ2-1	few	CASSFGGIRANEQFF	TGTGCCAGCAGCTTTGGGGGTATCCGGGCCAATGAGCAGTTCTTC
TRBV24-1	-	TRBJ2-1	-	CATSPGRHYNEQFF	TGTGCCACCAGTCCGGGACGGCACTACAATGAGCAGTTCTTC
TRBV28	-	TRBJ2-7	-	CASILHGSYEQYF	TGTGCCAGCATCTTACATGGCTCCTACGAGCAGTACTTC
TRBV13	TRBD1	TRBJ2-7	-	CASSMNRGHTYEQYF	TGTGCCAGCAGTATGAACAGGGGCCACACCTACGAGCAGTACTTC
TRBV12-3/TRBV12-4	TRBD1	TRBJ1-3	-	CASSRTGESNTIYF	TGTGCCAGCAGTCGGACAGGGGAAAGTAACACCATATATTTT
TRBV25-1	TRBD2	TRBJ2-7	-	CASSEFQGLAGGEQYF	TGTGCCAGCAGTGAATTTCAGGGACTAGCGGGGGGCGAGCAGTACTTC
TRBV5-4	TRBD1	TRBJ2-5	few	CASSSKQGAGETQYF	TGTGCCAGCAGCTCAAAACAGGGGGCGGGAGAGACCCAGTACTTC
TRBV7-6	-	TRBJ2-5	-	CASSLEAGEGETQYF	TGTGCCAGCAGCTTAGAGGCAGGGGAGGGAGAGACCCAGTACTTC
TRBV12-3/TRBV12-4	-	TRBJ2-1	many	CASSFRNEQFF	TGTGCCAGCAGTTTTAGGAATGAGCAGTTCTTC
TRBV5-1	TRBD1	TRBJ2-7	many	CASSLKDREPYEQYF	TGCGCCAGCAGCTTAAAGGACAGGGAACCCTACGAGCAGTACTTC
TRBV7-9	TRBD2	TRBJ2-7	-	CASSPGGTNNYEQYF	TGTGCCAGCAGCCCGGGCGGGACTAATAACTACGAGCAGTACTTC
TRBV4-3	-	TRBJ2-1	-	CASSPTTAGSDNEQFF	TGCGCCAGCAGTCCAACCACGGCGGGTAGCGACAATGAGCAGTTCTTC
TRBV10-3	-	TRBJ1-4	many	CAISESRDEKLFF	TGTGCCATCAGTGAGTCGAGGGATGAAAAACTGTTTTTT
TRBV7-2	TRBD2	TRBJ2-5	once	CASSLAERDPTQETQYF	TGTGCCAGCAGCTTAGCAGAGCGGGACCCCACCCAAGAGACCCAGTACTTC
TRBV5-1	TRBD2	TRBJ2-3	many	CASSLFTRGSADTQYF	TGCGCCAGCAGCTTGTTCACTCGCGGGAGTGCAGATACGCAGTATTTT
TRBV29-1	-	TRBJ1-4	-	CSVVGTGGNEKLFF	TGCAGCGTTGTGGGGACCGGGGGGAATGAAAAACTGTTTTTT
TRBV20-1	-	TRBJ2-7	-	CSARFPASPYF	TGCAGTGCTAGATTTCCCGCCTCCCCGTACTTC
TRBV29-1	-	TRBJ2-1	-	CSVEVLGSGPFNEQFF	TGCAGCGTTGAAGTATTGGGGAGCGGGCCCTTCAATGAGCAGTTCTTC
TRBV4-2	-	TRBJ2-1	few	CASSQGGSNEQFF	TGTGCCAGCAGCCAAGGGGGGAGCAATGAGCAGTTCTTC
TRBV7-9	-	TRBJ2-1	-	CASSTSTGYNEQFF	TGTGCCAGCAGCACATCTACAGGGTACAATGAGCAGTTCTTC
TRBV24-1	TRBD1	TRBJ2-5	-	CATSAGPGQGFPTQYF	TGTGCCACCAGTGCGGGACCGGGACAGGGGTTCCCGACCCAGTACTTC
TRBV5-1	-	TRBJ2-1	-	CASSLTKGEQFF	TGCGCCAGCAGCTTGACTAAGGGTGAGCAGTTCTTC
TRBV12-3/TRBV12-4	-	TRBJ2-1	many	CATKGIDNEQFF	TGTGCCACCAAGGGGATAGACAATGAGCAGTTCTTC
TRBV5-6	-	TRBJ2-1	few	CATNQGGEQFF	TGTGCCACCAACCAAGGGGGTGAGCAGTTCTTC
TRBV7-2	-	TRBJ2-3	few	CASSSPALRTDTQYF	TGTGCCAGCAGCTCGCCGGCCCTACGAACAGATACGCAGTATTTT